Here is one T cell receptor beta chain with its context. As yet, its antigen is unknown. This sample was included in a study of shared clonotypes between healthy human individuals. The CDR3 covers 17 residues. V lost 2 bases to trimming and J lost 7 bases; unmatched junction nucleotides: 8. Looked up from germline, CDR1 is SGHTA and CDR2 is FQGTGA. An approximately 220 ng quantity of DNA, 30,000 to 35,000 T cell genomes, went into the sorted-subset replicate PCRs. Method: immunoSEQ multiplex PCR; TCRdb's copy keeps in-frame clones and lacks some. The data show roughly 2,300,000 clones, with about 90% seen just once and around 0.38% held by the top ten. Study results and caveats: Across a handful of donors, naive CD4 shared around 5.4%, naive CD8 approximately 3.5%, memory CD4 about 2.4%, memory CD8 0.4% to 0.5%. Owing to a small donor count, the genetic and exposure-history diversity represented was limited.

This clonotype originated in a young man in good health. Some clones in this sample may be carry-over from other donors' samples. The rearrangement joins TRBV7-3 to TRBJ2-1, with TRBD2 identical over 13 bases. The sample taken for sequencing was naive CD4+ T cells from PBMCs. Sample subset: CD45RA+ positively selected. CDR3 sequence (DNA): TGTGCCAGCAGCTTATCCCGCGGACTAGCGGGAGTGAATGAGCAGTTCTTC. Translating gives CASSLSRGLAGVNEQFF.